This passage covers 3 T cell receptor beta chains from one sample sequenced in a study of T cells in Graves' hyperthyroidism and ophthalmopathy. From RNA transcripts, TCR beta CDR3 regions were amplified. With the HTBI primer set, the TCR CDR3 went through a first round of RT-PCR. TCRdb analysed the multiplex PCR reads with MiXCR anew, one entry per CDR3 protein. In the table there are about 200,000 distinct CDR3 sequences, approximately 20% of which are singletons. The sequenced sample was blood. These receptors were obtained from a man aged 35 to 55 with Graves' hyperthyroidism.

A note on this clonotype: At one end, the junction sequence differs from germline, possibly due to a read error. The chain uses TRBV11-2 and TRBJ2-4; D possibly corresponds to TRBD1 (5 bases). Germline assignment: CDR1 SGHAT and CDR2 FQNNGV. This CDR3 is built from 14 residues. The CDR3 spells CASSFRGSKNSQYF. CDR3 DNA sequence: TGTGCCAGCAGCTTTAGGGGTTCCAAAAACAGTCAGTACTTC.

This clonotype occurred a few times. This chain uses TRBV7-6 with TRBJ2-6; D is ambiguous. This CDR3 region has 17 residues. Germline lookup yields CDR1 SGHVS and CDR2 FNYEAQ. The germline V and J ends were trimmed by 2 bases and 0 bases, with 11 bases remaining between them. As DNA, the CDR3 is TGTGCCAGCAGCTTAACCACTTTCAGCTCTGGGGCCAACGTCCTGACTTTC. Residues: CASSLTTFSSGANVLTF.

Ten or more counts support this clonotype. The CDR3 nucleotides are TGTGCCACCAGTGACAGGGACAGGGGGCGGAATGAGCAGTTCTTC. This gives the protein CATSDRDRGRNEQFF. This rearrangement joins TRBV24-1 to TRBJ2-1; 12 nucleotides align to TRBD1. Germline trimming cut 4 bases from V and 7 bases from J; bases unmatched to any gene: 4. Germline CDR1 is KGHDR and CDR2 is SFDVKD. This CDR3 has 15 amino acids.